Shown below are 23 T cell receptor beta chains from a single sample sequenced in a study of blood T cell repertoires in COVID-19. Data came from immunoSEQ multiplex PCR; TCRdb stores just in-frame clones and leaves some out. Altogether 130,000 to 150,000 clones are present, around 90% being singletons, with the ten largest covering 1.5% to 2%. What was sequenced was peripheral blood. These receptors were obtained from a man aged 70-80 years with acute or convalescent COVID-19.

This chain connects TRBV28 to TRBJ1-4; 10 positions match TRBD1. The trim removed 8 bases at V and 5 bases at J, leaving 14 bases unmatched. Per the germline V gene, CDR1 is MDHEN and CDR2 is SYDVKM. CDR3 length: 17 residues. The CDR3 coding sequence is TGTGCCAGCGGAAGACAGGGGGCCGGTTCGCTGAATGAAAAACTGTTTTTT. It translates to CASGRQGAGSLNEKLFF. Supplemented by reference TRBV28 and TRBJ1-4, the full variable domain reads DVKVTQSSRYLVKRTGEKVFLECVQDMDHENMFWYRQDPGLGLRLIYFSYDVKMKEKGDIPEGYSVSREKKERFSLILESASTNQTSMYLCASGRQGAGSLNEKLFFGSGTQLSVL.

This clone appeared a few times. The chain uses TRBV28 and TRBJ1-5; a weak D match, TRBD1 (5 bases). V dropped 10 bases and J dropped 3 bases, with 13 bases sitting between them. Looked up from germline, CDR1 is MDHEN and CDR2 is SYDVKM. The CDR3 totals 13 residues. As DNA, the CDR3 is TGTGCCACCACGGGACTGTTCAATCAGCCCCAGCATTTT. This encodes CATTGLFNQPQHF.

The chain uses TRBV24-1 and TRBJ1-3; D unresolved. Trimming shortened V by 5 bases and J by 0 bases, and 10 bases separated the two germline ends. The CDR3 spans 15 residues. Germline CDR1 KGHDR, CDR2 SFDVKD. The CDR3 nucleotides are TGTGCCACCAGTGCCCGAGGGAACTCTGGAAACACCATATATTTT. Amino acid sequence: CATSARGNSGNTIYF.

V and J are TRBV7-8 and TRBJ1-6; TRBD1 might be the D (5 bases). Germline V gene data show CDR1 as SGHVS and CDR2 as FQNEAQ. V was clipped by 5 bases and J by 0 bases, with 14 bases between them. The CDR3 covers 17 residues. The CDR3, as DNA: TGTGCCAGCAGCACCGAAGGGGTTAGCTCCTATAATTCACCCCTCCACTTT. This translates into CASSTEGVSSYNSPLHF.

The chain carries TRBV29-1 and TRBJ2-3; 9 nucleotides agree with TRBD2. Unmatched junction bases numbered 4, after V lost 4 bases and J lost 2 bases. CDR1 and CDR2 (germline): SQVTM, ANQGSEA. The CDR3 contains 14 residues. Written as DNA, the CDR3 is TGCAGCGTTGTCGGCGGGGGGGCCACAGATACGCAGTATTTT. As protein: CSVVGGGATDTQYF.

This CDR3 is CASRDRGPIGTNEKLFF. In DNA, the CDR3 is TGTGCCAGCAGAGACAGGGGCCCCATTGGCACTAATGAAAAACTGTTTTTT. The chain couples TRBV2 to TRBJ1-4; TRBD1 agrees at 8 bases. With V trimmed by 6 bases and J by 2 bases, 11 bases remained unmatched. CDR1 and CDR2 (germline): SNHLY, FYNNEI. The CDR3 consists of 17 residues.

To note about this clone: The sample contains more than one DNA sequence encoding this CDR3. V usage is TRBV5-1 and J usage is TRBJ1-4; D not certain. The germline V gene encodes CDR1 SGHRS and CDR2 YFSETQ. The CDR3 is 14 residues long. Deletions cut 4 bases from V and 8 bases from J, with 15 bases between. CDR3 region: CASSPGEGGEKLFF. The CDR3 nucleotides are TGCGCCAGCAGCCCGGGCGAGGGTGGGGAAAAACTGTTTTTT.

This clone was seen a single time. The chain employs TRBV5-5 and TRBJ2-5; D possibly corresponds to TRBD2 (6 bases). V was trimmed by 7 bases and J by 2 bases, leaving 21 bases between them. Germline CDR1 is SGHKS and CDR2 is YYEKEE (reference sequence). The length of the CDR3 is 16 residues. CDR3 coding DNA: TGTGCCAGCTACGTTGGTGGGCGGGGAAGACAAGAGACCCAGTACTTC. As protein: CASYVGGRGRQETQYF.

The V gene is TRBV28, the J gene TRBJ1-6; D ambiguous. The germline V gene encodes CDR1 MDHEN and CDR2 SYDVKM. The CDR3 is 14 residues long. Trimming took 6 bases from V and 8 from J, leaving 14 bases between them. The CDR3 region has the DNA TGTGCCAGCAGCCCCTCCGTATTATATTCACCCCTCCACTTT. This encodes CASSPSVLYSPLHF.

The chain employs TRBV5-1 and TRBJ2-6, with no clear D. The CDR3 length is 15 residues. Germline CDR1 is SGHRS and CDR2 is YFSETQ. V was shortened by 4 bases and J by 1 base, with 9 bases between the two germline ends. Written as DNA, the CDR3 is TGCGCCAGCAGCCCCCGACAATCTGGGGCCAACGTCCTGACTTTC. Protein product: CASSPRQSGANVLTF.

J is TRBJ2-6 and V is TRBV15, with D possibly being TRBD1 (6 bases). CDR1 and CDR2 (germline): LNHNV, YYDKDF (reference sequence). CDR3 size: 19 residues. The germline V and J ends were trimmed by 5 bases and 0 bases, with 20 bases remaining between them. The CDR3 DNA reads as TGTGCCACCAGCGGCCCCTATAGACAGGCAATCTCTGGGGCCAACGTCCTGACTTTC. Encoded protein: CATSGPYRQAISGANVLTF.

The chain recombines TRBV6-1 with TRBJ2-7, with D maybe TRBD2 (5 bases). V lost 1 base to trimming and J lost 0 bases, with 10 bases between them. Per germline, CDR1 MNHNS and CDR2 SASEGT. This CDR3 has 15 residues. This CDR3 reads CASSEGPGVSYEQYF. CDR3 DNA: TGTGCCAGCAGTGAAGGCCCCGGGGTCTCCTACGAGCAGTACTTC.

The CDR3 loop reads CASSLVSSGRTDTQYF. CDR3 nucleotides: TGTGCCAGCAGCTTAGTATCTAGCGGGAGGACAGATACGCAGTATTTT. The chain recombines TRBV7-2 with TRBJ2-3, with 11 bases matching TRBD2. Germline CDR1 and CDR2: SGHTA and FQGNSA. V trimming: 1 base; J trimming: 3 bases; junction bases outside the gene matches: 3. CDR3 size: 16 residues.

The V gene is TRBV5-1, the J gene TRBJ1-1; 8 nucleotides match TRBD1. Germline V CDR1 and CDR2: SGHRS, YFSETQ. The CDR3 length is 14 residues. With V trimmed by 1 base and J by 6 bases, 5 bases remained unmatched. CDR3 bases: TGCGCCAGCAGCTTGAACAGGGGGGTATCTGAAGCTTTCTTT. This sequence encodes CASSLNRGVSEAFF.

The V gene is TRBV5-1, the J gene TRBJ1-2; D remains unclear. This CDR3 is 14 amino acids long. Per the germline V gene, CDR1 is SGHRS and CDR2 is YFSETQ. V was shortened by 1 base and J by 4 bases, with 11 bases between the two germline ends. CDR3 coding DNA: TGCGCCAGCAGCTTGCCCGGCTCGGGCTATGGCTACACCTTC. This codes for CASSLPGSGYGYTF.

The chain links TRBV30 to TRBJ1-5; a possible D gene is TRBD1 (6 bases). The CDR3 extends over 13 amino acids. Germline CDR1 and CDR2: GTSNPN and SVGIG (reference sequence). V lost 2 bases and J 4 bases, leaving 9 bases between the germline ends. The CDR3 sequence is CAWSTGTNQPQHF. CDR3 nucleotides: TGTGCCTGGAGTACAGGGACGAATCAGCCCCAGCATTTT.

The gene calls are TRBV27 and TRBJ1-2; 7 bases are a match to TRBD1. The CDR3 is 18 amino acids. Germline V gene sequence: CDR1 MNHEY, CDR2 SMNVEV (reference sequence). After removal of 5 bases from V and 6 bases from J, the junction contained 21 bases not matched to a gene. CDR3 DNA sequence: TGTGCCAGCAGTCCCACTAGACGGATGACAGGGAATTTGGATGGCTACACCTTC. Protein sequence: CASSPTRRMTGNLDGYTF.

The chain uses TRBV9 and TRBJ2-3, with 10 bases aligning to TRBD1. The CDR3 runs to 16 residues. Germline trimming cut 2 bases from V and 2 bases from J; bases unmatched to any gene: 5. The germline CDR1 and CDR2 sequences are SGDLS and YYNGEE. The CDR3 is CASSVIGTGATDTQYF. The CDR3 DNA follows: TGTGCCAGCAGCGTGATAGGGACAGGGGCCACAGATACGCAGTATTTT.

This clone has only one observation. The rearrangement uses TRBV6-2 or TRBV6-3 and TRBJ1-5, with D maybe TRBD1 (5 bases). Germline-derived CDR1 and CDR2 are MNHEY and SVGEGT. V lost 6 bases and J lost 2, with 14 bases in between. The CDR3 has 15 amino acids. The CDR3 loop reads CASSTRTRGNQPQHF. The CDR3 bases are TGTGCCAGCAGCACCAGGACACGCGGCAATCAGCCCCAGCATTTT.

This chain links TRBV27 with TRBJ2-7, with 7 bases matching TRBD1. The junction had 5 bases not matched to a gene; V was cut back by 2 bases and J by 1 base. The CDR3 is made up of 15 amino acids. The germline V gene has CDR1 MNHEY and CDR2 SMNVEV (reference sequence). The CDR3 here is CASSLGRGKSYEQYF. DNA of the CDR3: TGTGCCAGCAGTTTAGGCAGGGGGAAATCCTACGAGCAGTACTTC.

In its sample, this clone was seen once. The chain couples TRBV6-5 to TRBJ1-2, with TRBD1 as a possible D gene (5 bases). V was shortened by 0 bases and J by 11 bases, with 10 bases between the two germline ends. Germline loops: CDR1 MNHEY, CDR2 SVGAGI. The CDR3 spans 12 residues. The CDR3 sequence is CASSYSGEGYTF. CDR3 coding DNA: TGTGCCAGCAGTTACTCAGGGGAGGGATACACCTTC.

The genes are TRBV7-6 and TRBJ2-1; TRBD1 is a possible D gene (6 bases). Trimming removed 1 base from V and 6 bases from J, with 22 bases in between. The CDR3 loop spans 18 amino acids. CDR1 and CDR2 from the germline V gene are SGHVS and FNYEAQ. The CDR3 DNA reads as TGTGCCAGCAGCTTAGTTTCTGGCAGCTCCCAGGGGTTCAATGAGCAGTTCTTC. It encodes CASSLVSGSSQGFNEQFF.

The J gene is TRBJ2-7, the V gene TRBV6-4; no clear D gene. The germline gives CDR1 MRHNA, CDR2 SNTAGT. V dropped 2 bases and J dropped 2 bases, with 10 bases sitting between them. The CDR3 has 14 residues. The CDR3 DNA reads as TGTGCCAGCAGTGACGACTCCCGACCCTACGAGCAGTACTTC. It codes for CASSDDSRPYEQYF.